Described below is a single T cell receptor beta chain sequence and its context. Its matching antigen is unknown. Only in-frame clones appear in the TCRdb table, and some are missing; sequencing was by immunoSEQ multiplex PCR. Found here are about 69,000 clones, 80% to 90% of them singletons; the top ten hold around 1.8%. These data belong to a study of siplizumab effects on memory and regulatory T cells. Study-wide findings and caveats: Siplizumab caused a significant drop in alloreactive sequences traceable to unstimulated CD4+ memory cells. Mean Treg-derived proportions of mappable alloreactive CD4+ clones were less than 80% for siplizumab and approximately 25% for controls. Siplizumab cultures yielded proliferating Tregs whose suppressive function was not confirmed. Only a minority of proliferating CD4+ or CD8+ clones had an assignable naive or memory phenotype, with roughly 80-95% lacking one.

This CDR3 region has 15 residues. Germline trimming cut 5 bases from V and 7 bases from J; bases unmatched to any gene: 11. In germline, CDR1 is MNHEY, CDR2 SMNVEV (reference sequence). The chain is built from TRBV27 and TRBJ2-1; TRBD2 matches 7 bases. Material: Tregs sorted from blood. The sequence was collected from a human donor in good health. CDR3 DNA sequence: TGTGCCAGCAGTGACTCCGGGACTATTAGGAATGAGCAGTTCTTC. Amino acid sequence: CASSDSGTIRNEQFF.